These 9 T cell receptor beta chains originate from one sample sequenced in a study of beta chain features in type 1 diabetes. Study-level results: Type 1 diabetes patients had TCRB CDR3s that were shorter (moderately but significantly so) in all four CD4+ subsets.

These receptors lack a known antigen. Reverse transcription of all isolated RNA meant that expressed TCRB transcripts were sequenced. Assay used: immunoSEQ multiplex PCR; TCRdb lists only in-frame clones, some missing. Of under 130,000 clones detected, over 25% appear once; the ten largest clones hold 0.5% to 0.55%. The sequenced material came from central memory CD4+ T cells from blood. These receptors were taken from a woman aged 18-30 years with type 1 diabetes.

This clone was counted between two and nine times. The rearrangement joins TRBV7-2 to TRBJ2-1; the match to TRBD2 covers 10 bases. Trimming cost V 4 bases and J 9 bases; bases outside gene matches: 12. The germline gives CDR1 SGHTA, CDR2 FQGNSA. This CDR3 is 16 amino acids long. This CDR3 is CASSYELAGTPIEQFF. The CDR3 nucleotides read TGTGCCAGCAGCTACGAACTAGCGGGAACACCCATTGAGCAGTTCTTC.

The chain uses TRBV7-2 and TRBJ2-3; TRBD2 matches at 13 bases. There are 16 residues in the CDR3. Germline CDR1 SGHTA, CDR2 FQGNSA. V lost 6 bases and J lost 5; bases outside the gene matches: 8. CDR3 protein: CASSSGLAGVRDTQYF. DNA for the CDR3: TGTGCCAGCAGTTCTGGACTAGCGGGAGTTAGAGATACGCAGTATTTT.

The table lists this clone with a few counts. The chain employs TRBV21-1 and TRBJ2-7; the table gives TRBD2 as D, unverified against the DNA. TRBV21-1 is deemed a pseudogene. The CDR3 loop spans 19 amino acids. Here the CDR3 reads CASSKDKKGGAGEQYEQYV. In DNA, the CDR3 is TGTGCCAGCAGCAAAGACAAAAAGGGAGGAGCGGGAGAGCAATACGAGCAGTACGTC.

Many counts were recorded for this clone. The V gene is TRBV5-5, the J gene TRBJ1-5; 12 bases align to TRBD1. V lost 3 bases, J lost 6 bases, and 4 bases stayed unmatched. From germline, CDR1 is SGHKS and CDR2 YYEKEE (reference sequence). CDR3 length equals 15 residues. CDR3 protein: CASSSGQGAVQPQHF. The DNA for the CDR3 is TGTGCCAGCAGCTCGGGACAGGGGGCAGTTCAGCCCCAGCATTTT.

This sequence joins TRBV18 and TRBJ2-3; 7 bases line up with TRBD1. CDR3 size: 15 residues. Per the germline V gene, CDR1 is KGHSH and CDR2 is LQKENI. V was pared by 4 bases and J by 0 bases, with 4 bases of the junction left unmatched. Written as DNA, the CDR3 is TGTGCCAGCTCACTCGACAGGGACAGCACAGATACGCAGTATTTT. Amino acids: CASSLDRDSTDTQYF. Combining the CDR3 with reference TRBV18 and TRBJ2-3 gives the whole variable domain NAGVMQNPRHLVRRRGQEARLRCSPMKGHSHVYWYRQLPEEGLKFMVYLQKENIIDESGMPKERFSAEFPKEGPSILRIQQVVRGDSAAYFCASSLDRDSTDTQYFGPGTRLTVL.

This clone was observed a handful of times. This chain joins TRBV19 and TRBJ2-1; the D is unclear. The CDR3 sequence is 13 residues long. Germline CDR1 LNHDA, CDR2 SQIVND (reference sequence). V was clipped by 3 bases and J by 5 bases, with 8 bases between them. The CDR3 DNA is TGTGCCAGTAGTATTTACGCAGACAATGAGCAGTTCTTC. It encodes CASSIYADNEQFF.

The rearrangement links TRBV30 to TRBJ1-3, with 7 nucleotides matching TRBD1. With V trimmed by 7 bases and J by 0 bases, 3 bases remained unmatched. Looked up from germline, CDR1 is GTSNPN and CDR2 is SVGIG (reference sequence). The CDR3 spans 13 residues. CDR3 sequence: CASTGPSGNTIYF. DNA of the CDR3: TGTGCCTCGACAGGGCCCTCTGGAAACACCATATATTTT.

V gene TRBV7-2 combines with J gene TRBJ2-7; 12 positions agree with TRBD2. Germline V gene sequence: CDR1 SGHTA, CDR2 FQGNSA. V shed 3 bases, J shed 6 bases, and the junction held 3 bases outside the gene matches. This CDR3 contains 14 residues. CDR3 sequence reads: CASSFLAGGGEQYF. The CDR3 DNA reads TGTGCCAGCAGCTTTCTAGCGGGAGGGGGCGAGCAGTACTTC. Supplemented by reference TRBV7-2 and TRBJ2-7, the full variable domain reads GAGVSQSPSNKVTEKGKDVELRCDPISGHTALYWYRQSLGQGLEFLIYFQGNSAPDKSGLPSDRFSAERTGGSVSTLTIQRTQQEDSAVYLCASSFLAGGGEQYFGPGTRLTVT.

In its sample, this clone was seen a few times. The chain has TRBV18 and TRBJ1-3; the match to TRBD1 covers 12 bases. Germline-derived CDR1 and CDR2 are KGHSH and LQKENI. J gave up 0 bases and V 3 bases, and 6 bases lay outside the gene matches. There are 18 residues in the CDR3. The CDR3 sequence is CASSPGQGAQSSGNTIYF. The CDR3 nucleotides read TGTGCCAGCTCACCGGGACAGGGGGCGCAGAGCTCTGGAAACACCATATATTTT.